These 24 T cell receptor beta chains were all obtained from the same sample, sequenced in a study of CD8+CD57+ T cells in acquired aplastic anemia. Genomic DNA acted as the template from which TCR beta VDJ combination and CDR3 sequence profiling were carried out. MiXCR, run by TCRdb on the reads, gives a single entry per CDR3 protein. The sample records about 58,000 distinct CDR3 sequences, around 50% being singletons. The patients chosen for sequencing had shown expansion of CD8+CD57+ cells (detected by flow cytometry). The sample consisted of sorted CD4+, CD8+, or CD8+CD57+ T cells (not recorded which) from PBMCs. The receptors here all came from a human donor with aplastic anemia.

The chain carries TRBV19 and TRBJ1-1; D is perhaps TRBD1 (5 bases). V was pared by 1 base and J by 4 bases, with 10 bases between. The CDR3 is 14 amino acids. Germline CDR1 is LNHDA and CDR2 is SQIVND (reference sequence). CDR3 nucleotide sequence: TGTGCCAGTAGTATAGGTTCAGGGATCACTGAAGCTTTCTTT. Protein sequence: CASSIGSGITEAFF.

This clonotype was observed at least ten times. This chain connects TRBV4-2 to TRBJ1-1; a weak D match, TRBD1 (5 bases). V was shortened by 1 base and J by 1 base, with 13 bases between the two germline ends. The V gene's germline CDR1 is LGHNA and CDR2 YNFKEQ. The CDR3 consists of 16 residues. CDR3 sequence: CASSQGGGIRNTEAFF. The CDR3, as DNA: TGTGCCAGCAGCCAAGGGGGGGGGATTCGGAACACTGAAGCTTTCTTT.

This rearrangement joins TRBV7-9 to TRBJ1-1; 8 nucleotides align to TRBD1. The V gene's germline CDR1 is SEHNR and CDR2 FQNEAQ (reference sequence). This CDR3 contains 13 residues. V gave up 4 bases and J gave up 5 bases; unmatched junction bases: 3. The DNA of the CDR3 is TGTGCCAGCAGCTCCCAGGGGGCGACTGAAGCTTTCTTT. The encoded protein is CASSSQGATEAFF.

This clonotype was observed at least ten times. The V call is TRBV7-9, the J call TRBJ2-3, with D tentatively TRBD2 (8 bases). Germline V gene lookup returns CDR1 SEHNR and CDR2 FQNEAQ (reference sequence). The V end lost 6 bases, the J end lost 1 base, and 20 bases lay between the germline ends. This CDR3 region has 17 residues. Here the CDR3 DNA reads TGTGCCAGCAGTGGTTCGGGAGGGGGCGGACGCACAGATACGCAGTATTTT. Amino acids: CASSGSGGGGRTDTQYF.

At least ten counts were recorded for this clonotype. The V gene is TRBV6-2 or TRBV6-3, the J gene TRBJ1-1, with 8 positions matching TRBD1. The CDR3 consists of 13 residues. V dropped 7 bases and J dropped 1; count of bases not matched to a gene: 2. CDR1 and CDR2 (germline): MNHEY, SVGEGT. The CDR3 DNA sequence: TGTGCCAGCACCGGGACAGGGAACACTGAAGCTTTCTTT. Protein product: CASTGTGNTEAFF.

There are many counts of this clonotype. The chain uses TRBV30 and TRBJ1-5; D may be TRBD1 (5 bases). Germline V lookup: CDR1 GTSNPN, CDR2 SVGIG (reference sequence). V lost 1 base and J lost 3, with 7 bases in between. The CDR3 length is 13 residues. The CDR3 DNA reads TGTGCCTGGAGTGAGGGGTCCAATCAGCCCCAGCATTTT. Protein sequence: CAWSEGSNQPQHF. Full variable domain (remainder filled in from reference TRBV30 and TRBJ1-5): SQTIHQWPATLVQPVGSPLSLECTVEGTSNPNLYWYRQAAGRGLQLLFYSVGIGQISSEVPQNLSASRPQDRQFILSSKKLLLSDSGFYLCAWSEGSNQPQHFGDGTRLSIL.

In this sample, this clonotype turned up many times. This rearrangement joins TRBV6-2 or TRBV6-3 to TRBJ2-1, with D uncertain. The CDR3 runs to 11 residues. Germline V gene lookup returns CDR1 MNHEY and CDR2 SVGEGT. V dropped 4 bases and J dropped 9 bases, with 7 bases sitting between them. The CDR3 reads CASSWSGEQFF. The CDR3 nucleotides read TGTGCCAGCAGTTGGTCGGGTGAGCAGTTCTTC.

This clonotype is termed medium-sized. The chain couples TRBV2 to TRBJ2-7; D unclear. There are 15 residues in the CDR3. Trimming removed 4 bases from V and 2 bases from J, with 15 bases in between. Germline CDR1 reads SNHLY; CDR2 reads FYNNEI. CDR3 nucleotide sequence: TGTGCCAGCAGTGGAACCTCGGGCCCAACCTACGAGCAGTACTTC. It is translated as CASSGTSGPTYEQYF. Full variable domain (rest looked up from reference TRBV2 and TRBJ2-7): EPEVTQTPSHQVTQMGQEVILRCVPISNHLYFYWYRQILGQKVEFLVSFYNNEISEKSEIFDDQFSVERPDGSNFTLKIRSTKLEDSAMYFCASSGTSGPTYEQYFGPGTRLTVT.

V is TRBV15 and J is TRBJ1-1; D perhaps matches TRBD1 (5 bases). Germline CDR1 and CDR2: LNHNV and YYDKDF (reference sequence). This CDR3 is 15 amino acids long. V lost 1 base and J 6 bases, leaving 15 bases between the germline ends. Here the CDR3 DNA reads TGTGCCACCAGCAGAGGACGGGGGGAGTTTTCTGAAGCTTTCTTT. Amino acids: CATSRGRGEFSEAFF.

The rearrangement links TRBV7-2 to TRBJ2-7; TRBD2 aligns across 9 bases. The germline CDR1 and CDR2 sequences are SGHTA and FQGNSA. CDR3 length: 12 residues. V lost 8 bases and J lost 2; bases outside the gene matches: 1. The CDR3 DNA reads TGTGCCAGCGTAGCGGGAGCCTACGAGCAGTACTTC. This sequence encodes CASVAGAYEQYF.

In its sample, this clonotype was seen a few times. V gene TRBV19 combines with J gene TRBJ1-6, with D possibly matching TRBD1 (5 bases). The V and J ends lost 9 bases and 9 bases respectively, with 12 bases between them. The CDR3 contains 12 residues. The germline gives CDR1 LNHDA, CDR2 SQIVND (reference sequence). The DNA of the CDR3 is TGTGCCAGCGGCAGGGCGGCTTCACCCCTCCACTTT. Translation: CASGRAASPLHF.

This sequence joins TRBV24-1 and TRBJ2-7, with D possibly TRBD2 on 5 matching bases. Germline V gene lookup returns CDR1 KGHDR and CDR2 SFDVKD. V lost 5 bases and J 6 bases, leaving 10 bases between the germline ends. The CDR3 sequence is 12 residues long. CDR3 loop: CATSGGISEQYF. For the CDR3, the DNA is TGTGCCACCAGTGGAGGGATCAGCGAGCAGTACTTC.

This clonotype was seen only once. Germline and junction disagree at one end, which may indicate a read error. The chain uses TRBV15 and TRBJ1-1; 7 bases are a match to TRBD1. This CDR3 is built from 14 residues. Germline V gene lookup returns CDR1 LNHNV and CDR2 YYDKDF (reference sequence). The CDR3 sequence is CATTKGARNTEAFF. CDR3 nucleotide sequence: TGTGCCACCACGAAGGGGGCGAGGAACACTGAGGCTTTCTTT. The full variable domain, in which reference TRBV15 and TRBJ1-1 provide the parts outside the CDR3, is DAMVIQNPRYQVTQFGKPVTLSCSQTLNHNVMYWYQQKSSQAPKLLFHYYDKDFNNEADTPDNFQSRRPNTSFCFLDIRSPGLGDTAMYLCATTKGARNTEAFFGQGTRLTVV.

The rearrangement joins TRBV19 to TRBJ2-7; D is possibly TRBD2 (6 bases). The CDR3 is made up of 14 amino acids. The V gene's germline CDR1 is LNHDA and CDR2 SQIVND (reference sequence). V lost 3 bases and J 7 bases, leaving 16 bases between the germline ends. The CDR3 spells CASSIGGLNSEQYF. The CDR3 DNA reads as TGTGCCAGTAGTATCGGAGGGCTCAACTCGGAGCAGTACTTC.

This clonotype was seen once. The chain uses TRBV10-3 and TRBJ1-2; 8 bases are shared with TRBD1. Germline V CDR1 and CDR2: ENHRY, SYGVKD. The CDR3 length is 13 residues. Germline trimming cut 3 bases from V and 7 bases from J; bases unmatched to any gene: 4. DNA for the CDR3: TGTGCCATCAGTGAAGGACAGGGTGGTGGCTACACCTTC. Translating it yields CAISEGQGGGYTF.

V and J are TRBV7-8 and TRBJ2-7; no definite D call. CDR1 and CDR2 from the germline V gene are SGHVS and FQNEAQ. With 1 base removed from V and 4 bases from J, the gap between germline ends came to 8 bases. This CDR3 contains 13 residues. CDR3 bases: TGTGCCAGCAGCTTAGGGATCTCATACGAGCAGTACTTC. Translation gives CASSLGISYEQYF.

This sequence joins TRBV29-1 and TRBJ2-5; D perhaps matches TRBD2 (6 bases). The CDR3 is 14 residues long. Trimming stripped 6 bases from V and 5 bases from J, with 19 bases between. Germline-derived CDR1 and CDR2 are SQVTM and ANQGSEA. CDR3 sequence: CSVTGDTVAETQYF. The CDR3 coding sequence is TGCAGCGTCACGGGAGACACGGTGGCGGAGACCCAGTACTTC.

The rearrangement joins TRBV5-1 to TRBJ2-5; 11 nucleotides match TRBD2. V trimming: 0 bases; J trimming: 5 bases; junction bases outside the gene matches: 3. The CDR3 runs 15 residues. CDR1 is SGHRS, CDR2 YFSETQ, per germline. CDR3 nucleotide sequence: TGCGCCAGCAGCTTGGTCCTAGCGGGAGGTGAGACCCAGTACTTC. Amino acid sequence: CASSLVLAGGETQYF.

The chain links TRBV20-1 to TRBJ1-1; D is possibly TRBD1 (6 bases). This CDR3 has 15 amino acids. Trimming left V 8 bases short and J 0 bases short, with 19 bases between. Germline V lookup: CDR1 DFQATT, CDR2 SNEGSKA (reference sequence). This CDR3 is CSTIGGRGMNTEAFF. The CDR3 DNA reads as TGCAGTACGATCGGGGGGAGGGGGATGAACACTGAAGCTTTCTTT.

The chain joins TRBV25-1 to TRBJ1-2, with D possibly TRBD1 on 6 matching bases. This CDR3 comprises 14 residues. V lost 5 bases, J lost 6 bases, and 16 bases lay in between. Looked up from germline, CDR1 is MGHDK and CDR2 is SYGVNS. CDR3 DNA sequence: TGTGCCAGCAGTTTGGGGGGGGGCACGGATGGCTACACCTTC. Residues: CASSLGGGTDGYTF.

This clonotype was seen at least ten times. The chain recombines TRBV9 with TRBJ1-2; tentatively, D is TRBD1 (5 bases). CDR3 length: 12 amino acids. Germline V gives CDR1 SGDLS, CDR2 YYNGEE. The V end was cut by 4 bases, the J end by 8 bases, with 12 bases between. The CDR3 DNA follows: TGTGCCAGCAGCTCCCGGGACGAAGGCTACACCTTC. Translated: CASSSRDEGYTF.

This clonotype is deemed medium-sized. The chain recombines TRBV10-3 with TRBJ1-4; D unresolved. V was pared by 6 bases and J by 4 bases, with 9 bases between. This CDR3 region has 13 residues. CDR1 ENHRY and CDR2 SYGVKD come from the germline V gene. The CDR3, as DNA: TGTGCCATCAGACCGGGGATTAATGAAAAACTGTTTTTT. Translated: CAIRPGINEKLFF.

This clonotype was detected many times. The V and J genes are TRBV5-1 and TRBJ1-2; 9 nucleotides line up with TRBD1. The junction had 6 bases not matched to a gene; V was cut back by 4 bases and J by 5 bases. The CDR3 covers 14 residues. Per the germline V gene, CDR1 is SGHRS and CDR2 is YFSETQ. The chain's CDR3 is CASSTGQGDYGYTF. The CDR3 DNA is TGCGCCAGCAGCACGGGACAGGGAGATTATGGCTACACCTTC.

V gene TRBV15 combines with J gene TRBJ2-6; maybe TRBD2 (7 bases). The germline V gene encodes CDR1 LNHNV and CDR2 YYDKDF (reference sequence). V was cut by 0 bases and J by 0 bases, with 12 bases left in between. The CDR3 consists of 18 residues. The CDR3 coding sequence is TGTGCCACCAGCAGAGAGCGGGGGCTACTCTCTGGGGCCAACGTCCTGACTTTC. This gives the protein CATSRERGLLSGANVLTF.